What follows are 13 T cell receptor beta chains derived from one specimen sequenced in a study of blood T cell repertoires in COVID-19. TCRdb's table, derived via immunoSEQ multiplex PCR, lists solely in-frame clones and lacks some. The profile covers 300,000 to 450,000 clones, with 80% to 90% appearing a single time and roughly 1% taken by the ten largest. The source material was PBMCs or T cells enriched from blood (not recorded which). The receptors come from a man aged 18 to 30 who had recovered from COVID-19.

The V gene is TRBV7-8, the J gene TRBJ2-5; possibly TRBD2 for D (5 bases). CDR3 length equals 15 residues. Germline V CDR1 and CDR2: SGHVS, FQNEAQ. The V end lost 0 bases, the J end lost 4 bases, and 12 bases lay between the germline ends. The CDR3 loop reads CASSLALGEGETQYF. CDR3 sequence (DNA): TGTGCCAGCAGCTTAGCCCTGGGAGAGGGAGAGACCCAGTACTTC.

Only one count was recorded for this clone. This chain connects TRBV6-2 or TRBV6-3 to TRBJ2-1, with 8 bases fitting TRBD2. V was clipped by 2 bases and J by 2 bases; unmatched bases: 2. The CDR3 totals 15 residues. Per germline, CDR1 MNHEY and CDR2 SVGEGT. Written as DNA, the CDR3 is TGTGCCAGCAGTTACGCAGCGGGAGCCTACAATGAGCAGTTCTTC. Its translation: CASSYAAGAYNEQFF.

The CDR3: CASSPNRETGYTF. CDR3 nucleotides: TGTGCCAGCTCACCCAACAGGGAAACGGGCTACACCTTC. This sequence joins TRBV18 and TRBJ1-2; tentatively, D is TRBD1 (6 bases). There are 13 residues in the CDR3. Germline V gene data show CDR1 as KGHSH and CDR2 as LQKENI. The V end was cut by 3 bases, the J end by 8 bases, with 13 bases between.

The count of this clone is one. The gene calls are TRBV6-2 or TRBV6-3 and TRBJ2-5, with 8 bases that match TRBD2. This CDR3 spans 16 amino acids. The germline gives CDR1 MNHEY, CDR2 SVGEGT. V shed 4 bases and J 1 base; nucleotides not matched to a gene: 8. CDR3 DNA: TGTGCCAGCAGTTCCCGCTTACTAGCGGTCCAAGAGACCCAGTACTTC. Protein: CASSSRLLAVQETQYF.

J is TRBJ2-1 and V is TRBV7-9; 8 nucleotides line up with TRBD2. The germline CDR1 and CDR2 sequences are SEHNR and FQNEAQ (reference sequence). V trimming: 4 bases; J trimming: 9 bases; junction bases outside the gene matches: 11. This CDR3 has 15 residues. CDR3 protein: CASSSWTSYPIEQFF. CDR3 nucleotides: TGTGCCAGCAGCTCCTGGACTAGCTATCCCATTGAGCAGTTCTTC. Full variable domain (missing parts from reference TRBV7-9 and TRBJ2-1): DTGVSQNPRHKITKRGQNVTFRCDPISEHNRLYWYRQTLGQGPEFLTYFQNEAQLEKSRLLSDRFSAERPKGSFSTLEIQRTEQGDSAMYLCASSSWTSYPIEQFFGPGTRLTVL.

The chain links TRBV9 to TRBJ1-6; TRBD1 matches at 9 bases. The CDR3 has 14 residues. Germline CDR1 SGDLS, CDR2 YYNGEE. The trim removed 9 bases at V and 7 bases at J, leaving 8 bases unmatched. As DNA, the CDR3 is TGTGCCACCCTCCGGGACAGGGTGAATTCACCCCTCCACTTT. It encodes CATLRDRVNSPLHF.

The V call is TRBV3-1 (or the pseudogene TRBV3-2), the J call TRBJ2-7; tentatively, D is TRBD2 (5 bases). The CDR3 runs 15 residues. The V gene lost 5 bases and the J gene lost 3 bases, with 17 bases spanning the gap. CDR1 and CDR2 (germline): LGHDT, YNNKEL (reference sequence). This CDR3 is CASSVSRTRLYEQYF. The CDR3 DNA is TGTGCCAGCAGCGTGTCAAGGACTCGTCTCTACGAGCAGTACTTC.

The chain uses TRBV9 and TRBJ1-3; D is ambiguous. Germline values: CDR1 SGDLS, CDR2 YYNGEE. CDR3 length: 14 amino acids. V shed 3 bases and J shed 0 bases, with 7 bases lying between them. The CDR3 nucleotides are TGTGCCAGCAGCGGATACAGCTCTGGAAACACCATATATTTT. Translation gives CASSGYSSGNTIYF.

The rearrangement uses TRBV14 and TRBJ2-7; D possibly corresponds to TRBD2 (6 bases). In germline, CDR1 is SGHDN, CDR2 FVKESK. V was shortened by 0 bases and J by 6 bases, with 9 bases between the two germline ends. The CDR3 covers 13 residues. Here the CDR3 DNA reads TGTGCCAGCAGCCAAGATCTCGGGAGCGAGCAGTACTTC. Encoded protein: CASSQDLGSEQYF.

CDR3 bases: TGTGCCAGCAGCTTAGTTTTGGGACTAGGAGGGCAGTTCTTC. Its translation is CASSLVLGLGGQFF. The V call is TRBV7-9, the J call TRBJ2-1; the match to TRBD2 covers 8 bases. CDR3 length equals 14 residues. Germline assignment: CDR1 SEHNR and CDR2 FQNEAQ (reference sequence). The junction had 8 bases not matched to a gene; V was cut back by 1 base and J by 12 bases.

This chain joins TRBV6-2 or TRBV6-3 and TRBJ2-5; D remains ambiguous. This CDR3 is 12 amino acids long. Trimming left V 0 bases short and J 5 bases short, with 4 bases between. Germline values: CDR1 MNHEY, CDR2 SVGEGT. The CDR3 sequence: CASSYSGETQYF. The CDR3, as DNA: TGTGCCAGCAGTTACTCCGGTGAGACCCAGTACTTC.

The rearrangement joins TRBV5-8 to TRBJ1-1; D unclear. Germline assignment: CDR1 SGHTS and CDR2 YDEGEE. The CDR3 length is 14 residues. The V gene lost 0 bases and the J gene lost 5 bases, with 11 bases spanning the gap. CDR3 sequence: CASSLVPSATEAFF. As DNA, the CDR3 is TGTGCCAGCAGCTTGGTGCCAAGCGCAACTGAAGCTTTCTTT. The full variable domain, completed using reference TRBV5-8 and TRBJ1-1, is EAGVTQSPTHLIKTRGQQATLRCSPISGHTSVYWYQQALGLGLQFLLWYDEGEERNRGNFPPRFSGRQFPNYSSELNVNALELEDSALYLCASSLVPSATEAFFGQGTRLTVV.

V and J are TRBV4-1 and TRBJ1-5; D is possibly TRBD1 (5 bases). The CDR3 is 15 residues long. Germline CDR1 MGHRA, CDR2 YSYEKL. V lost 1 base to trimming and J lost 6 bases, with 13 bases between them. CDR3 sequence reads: CASSQAAGGGQPQHF. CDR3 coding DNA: TGCGCCAGCAGCCAAGCCGCCGGGGGGGGTCAGCCCCAGCATTTT.